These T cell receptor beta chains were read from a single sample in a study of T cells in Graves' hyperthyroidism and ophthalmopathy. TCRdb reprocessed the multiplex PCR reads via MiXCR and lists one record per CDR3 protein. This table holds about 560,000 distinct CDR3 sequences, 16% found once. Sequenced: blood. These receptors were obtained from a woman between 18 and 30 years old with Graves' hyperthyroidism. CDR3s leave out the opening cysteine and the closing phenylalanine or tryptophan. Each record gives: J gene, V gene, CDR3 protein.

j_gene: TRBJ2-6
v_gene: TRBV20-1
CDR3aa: SAPRTGEGPGANVLT

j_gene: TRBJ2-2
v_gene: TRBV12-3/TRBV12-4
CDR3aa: ASSPPGGELF

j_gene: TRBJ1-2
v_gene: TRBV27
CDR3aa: ASSPSEGTGGYT

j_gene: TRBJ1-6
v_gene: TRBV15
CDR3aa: ATSRDRGPDSPLH

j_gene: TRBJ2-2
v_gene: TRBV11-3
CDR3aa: ASSPHGSTTGELF

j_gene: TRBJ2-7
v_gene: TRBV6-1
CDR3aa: ASTPTNLAVYEQY

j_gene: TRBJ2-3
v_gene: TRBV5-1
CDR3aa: ASSLVRREADTQY

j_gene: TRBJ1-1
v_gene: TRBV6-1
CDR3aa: ASSSTLNTEAF

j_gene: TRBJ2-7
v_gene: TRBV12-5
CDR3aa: ASGFWESYEQY

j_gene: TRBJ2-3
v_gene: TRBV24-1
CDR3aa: ATSLGLSASTDTQY

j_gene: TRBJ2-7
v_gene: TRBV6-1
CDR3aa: AISGPGLAEPGSEQY

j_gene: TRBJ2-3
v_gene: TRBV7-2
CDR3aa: ASSFSSATDAQY

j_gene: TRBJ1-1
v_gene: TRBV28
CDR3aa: AIGLDGNTEAF

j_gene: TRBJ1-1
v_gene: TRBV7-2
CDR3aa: ASSLLGQGLTEAF

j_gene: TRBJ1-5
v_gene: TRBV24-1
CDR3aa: ATSAGTRREQPQH

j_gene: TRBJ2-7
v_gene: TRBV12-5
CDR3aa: ASGLVSGGAHEQY

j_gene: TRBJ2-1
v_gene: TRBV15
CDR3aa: ATSRRGRDNEQF

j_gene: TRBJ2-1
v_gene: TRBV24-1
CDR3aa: ATIGGVGDEQF

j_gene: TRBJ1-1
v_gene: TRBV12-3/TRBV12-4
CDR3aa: ASSLGGRGNTEAF

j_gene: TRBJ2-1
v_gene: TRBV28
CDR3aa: ASSVGEGSYNEQF

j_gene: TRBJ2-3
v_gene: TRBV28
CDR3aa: ASSLSSIRQFHTQY

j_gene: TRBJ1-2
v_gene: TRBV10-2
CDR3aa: ASSGVGANYGYT

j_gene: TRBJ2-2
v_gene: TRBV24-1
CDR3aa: ATRLGTTNTGELF

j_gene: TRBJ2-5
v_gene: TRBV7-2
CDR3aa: ASSFVETQY

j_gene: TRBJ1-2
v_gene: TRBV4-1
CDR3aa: ASSQAVGQTYGYT